Sequencing of this TCR beta chain was carried out in a study of neurological immune-mediated disorders. Background on the study: Of the approximately 35 patients who had multiple sclerosis, some 30 had the relapsing-remitting form and 3 had the secondary progressive form.

5'RACE generated cDNA with 10-nucleotide random UMIs. TCRdb reanalysed the 5' RACE reads using MiXCR and keeps one entry per CDR3 protein. The top ten clones hold 2% to 2.5% of a sample with approximately 40,000 distinct CDR3 sequences, about 4.1% of them seen once. In germline, CDR1 is SGHVS, CDR2 FNYEAQ. This CDR3 region has 14 residues. Trimming removed 5 bases from V and 6 bases from J; junction bases left unmatched: 5. Many counts were recorded for this clonotype. The chain is built from TRBV7-6 and TRBJ2-2, with 8 bases fitting TRBD2. Sequenced input: PBMCs. This clonotype originated in a young man with multiple sclerosis. The chain's CDR3 is CASSLGLEAGELFF. The CDR3 coding sequence is TGTGCCAGCAGCCTGGGACTAGAGGCCGGGGAGCTGTTTTTT. Full variable domain (missing parts from reference TRBV7-6 and TRBJ2-2): GAGVSQSPRYKVTKRGQDVALRCDPISGHVSLYWYRQALGQGPEFLTYFNYEAQQDKSGLPNDRFSAERPEGSISTLTIQRTEQRDSAMYRCASSLGLEAGELFFGEGSRLTVL.